These T cell receptor beta chains were read from a single sample in a study of radiotherapy plus CTLA-4 blockade in lung cancer. Only in-frame clones appear in the TCRdb table, and some are missing; sequencing was by immunoSEQ multiplex PCR. The repertoire consists of more than 25,000 clones, with roughly 83% occurring once and the leading ten covering over 15%. The material was peripheral blood, obtained from a patient treated with radiotherapy plus ipilimumab. These receptors were taken from a human donor with non-small cell lung cancer that progressed on radiotherapy plus ipilimumab. Both conserved end residues are trimmed from each CDR3. Fields, in order: V gene, J gene, D gene, CDR3 protein. D genes are given only for firm matches.

v_call: TRBV5-4
j_call: TRBJ2-7
d_call: NA
cdr3_aa: ASSFDSSYEQY

v_call: TRBV28
j_call: TRBJ2-1
d_call: NA
cdr3_aa: ASSPRGSYNEQF

v_call: TRBV7-9
j_call: TRBJ2-7
d_call: NA
cdr3_aa: ASSLGVGGTDDEQY

v_call: TRBV2
j_call: TRBJ2-3
d_call: NA
cdr3_aa: ASRGPPTDTQY

v_call: TRBV4-2
j_call: TRBJ2-3
d_call: TRBD2
cdr3_aa: ASSVSGGAADTQY

v_call: TRBV7-3
j_call: TRBJ2-5
d_call: NA
cdr3_aa: ASSLGGSQETQY

v_call: TRBV7-9
j_call: TRBJ1-1
d_call: NA
cdr3_aa: ASSLIGGNTEAF

v_call: TRBV10-3
j_call: TRBJ2-1
d_call: NA
cdr3_aa: AISEEGGSYNEQF

v_call: TRBV4-1
j_call: TRBJ1-5
d_call: NA
cdr3_aa: ASSPYSLMAHRKNQPQH

v_call: TRBV18
j_call: TRBJ1-2
d_call: NA
cdr3_aa: ASSPDGGGYGYT

v_call: TRBV4-2
j_call: TRBJ2-7
d_call: NA
cdr3_aa: ASSHITGTDEQY

v_call: TRBV5-5
j_call: TRBJ2-1
d_call: TRBD1
cdr3_aa: ASTTGGQGSYNEQF

v_call: TRBV13
j_call: TRBJ1-2
d_call: NA
cdr3_aa: ASSLGQGPFDGYT

v_call: TRBV9
j_call: TRBJ2-2
d_call: TRBD2
cdr3_aa: ASSVGFAGVGTGELF

v_call: TRBV7-8
j_call: TRBJ2-1
d_call: TRBD2
cdr3_aa: ASSLDPVAGVNEQF

v_call: TRBV7-6
j_call: TRBJ1-3
d_call: TRBD1
cdr3_aa: ASSSRPQGRVVSANTIY

v_call: TRBV29-1
j_call: TRBJ2-1
d_call: NA
cdr3_aa: SVLGGADMYNEQF

v_call: TRBV28
j_call: TRBJ2-4
d_call: NA
cdr3_aa: ASVSKGGAKNIQY

v_call: TRBV28
j_call: TRBJ2-5
d_call: TRBD2
cdr3_aa: ASSLWVSGRPETQY

v_call: TRBV5-1
j_call: TRBJ1-1
d_call: NA
cdr3_aa: ASSLEDSRAF

v_call: TRBV8-2
j_call: TRBJ2-6
d_call: NA
cdr3_aa: GRPTQSRANVLT

v_call: TRBV9
j_call: TRBJ2-1
d_call: NA
cdr3_aa: ASSISGTSYNEQF

v_call: TRBV6-1
j_call: TRBJ2-7
d_call: TRBD2
cdr3_aa: ASSEEETSGSMDEQY

v_call: TRBV5-1
j_call: TRBJ1-2
d_call: NA
cdr3_aa: ASSLDEPGYT

v_call: TRBV7-3
j_call: TRBJ2-7
d_call: NA
cdr3_aa: ASSLLGGDEQY

v_call: TRBV27
j_call: TRBJ2-7
d_call: NA
cdr3_aa: ASAKTPGTYYEQY

v_call: TRBV7-2
j_call: TRBJ1-2
d_call: NA
cdr3_aa: ASSPNQSPGHDGYT

v_call: TRBV2
j_call: TRBJ1-2
d_call: TRBD1
cdr3_aa: ASSPTGGDYGYT

v_call: TRBV2
j_call: TRBJ1-4
d_call: NA
cdr3_aa: ASSEAGRFNEKLF

v_call: TRBV5-1
j_call: TRBJ2-7
d_call: TRBD1
cdr3_aa: ASRYRDRGYEQY

v_call: TRBV7-9
j_call: TRBJ2-3
d_call: NA
cdr3_aa: ASGAGNTDTQY

v_call: TRBV6-5
j_call: TRBJ1-4
d_call: TRBD1
cdr3_aa: ASSLTGEAEKLF

v_call: TRBV2
j_call: TRBJ2-3
d_call: TRBD2
cdr3_aa: ASSEPGLRVDTQY

v_call: TRBV4-1
j_call: TRBJ1-1
d_call: NA
cdr3_aa: ASSQFGTEAF

v_call: TRBV11-2
j_call: TRBJ2-2
d_call: NA
cdr3_aa: ASSKDVNTGELF

v_call: TRBV5-1
j_call: TRBJ1-1
d_call: TRBD1
cdr3_aa: ASSSWTGPGTEAF

v_call: TRBV7-6
j_call: TRBJ2-1
d_call: TRBD2
cdr3_aa: ASSLTPGLAETQF

v_call: TRBV7-2
j_call: TRBJ1-2
d_call: TRBD1
cdr3_aa: ASSRAGQNYGYT

v_call: TRBV19
j_call: TRBJ1-1
d_call: TRBD1
cdr3_aa: ASSAQGAAAF

v_call: TRBV19
j_call: TRBJ2-3
d_call: TRBD1
cdr3_aa: ASEDRAYSGTQY

v_call: TRBV10-1
j_call: TRBJ2-1
d_call: TRBD1
cdr3_aa: ASRLTGGQGLGNEQF

v_call: TRBV28
j_call: TRBJ2-7
d_call: TRBD2
cdr3_aa: ASSFSGPPPYEQY

v_call: TRBV4-1
j_call: TRBJ1-1
d_call: NA
cdr3_aa: ASSQPGTANPPEAF

v_call: TRBV5-4
j_call: TRBJ2-1
d_call: TRBD1
cdr3_aa: RTGSLNEQF